This TCR beta chain was sequenced during a study of T cells after yellow fever vaccination. The germline V and J ends were trimmed by 5 bases and 12 bases, with 15 bases remaining between them. This CDR3 is 12 amino acids long. This clonotype was detected a few times. Antigen: not known. Study results and limitations: Re-detected after boosting: most primary clones, 96% of CD4 and 75% to 90% of CD8. High-abundance clonotypes from the bulk population could contaminate FACS-sorted repertoires. Across the CD4 and CD8 compartments, a small share of clonotypes was present in both.

TCR cDNA was made by 5'RACE template switching, adding a universal primer site and UMIs. MiXCR was run by TCRdb on the 5' RACE reads, yielding one entry per CDR3 protein. The sample records around 600,000 distinct CDR3 sequences, roughly an eighth being singletons. The chain is built from TRBV12-3 or TRBV12-4 and TRBJ2-3, with D perhaps TRBD1 (6 bases). The receptor's source is a man younger than 45 who received the YFV17D yellow fever vaccine. The starting material was PBMCs, obtained on the day of the yellow fever booster vaccination. The CDR3 DNA reads TGTGCCAGCAGTCCCGGGACAAGGGCCCAGTATTTT. It specifies CASSPGTRAQYF.